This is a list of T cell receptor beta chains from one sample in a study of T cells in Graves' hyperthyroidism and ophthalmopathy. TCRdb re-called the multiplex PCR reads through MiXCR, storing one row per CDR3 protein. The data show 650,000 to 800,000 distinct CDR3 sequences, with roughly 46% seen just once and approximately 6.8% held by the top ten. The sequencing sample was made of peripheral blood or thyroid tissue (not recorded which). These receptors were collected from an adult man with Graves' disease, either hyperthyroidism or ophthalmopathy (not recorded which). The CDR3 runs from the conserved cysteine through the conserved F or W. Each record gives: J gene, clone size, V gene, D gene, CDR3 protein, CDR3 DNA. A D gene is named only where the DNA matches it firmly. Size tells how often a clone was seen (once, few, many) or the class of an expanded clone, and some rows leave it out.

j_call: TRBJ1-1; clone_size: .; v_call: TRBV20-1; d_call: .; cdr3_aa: CSANDGLYNTEAFF; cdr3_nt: TGCAGTGCTAATGACGGACTTTACAACACTGAAGCTTTCTTT
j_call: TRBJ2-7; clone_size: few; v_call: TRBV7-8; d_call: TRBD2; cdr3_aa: CASSRSGGEYEQYF; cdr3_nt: TGTGCCAGCAGCCGGAGCGGGGGGGAGTACGAGCAGTACTTC
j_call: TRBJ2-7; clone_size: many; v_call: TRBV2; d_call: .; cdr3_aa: CASRGRDGYEQYF; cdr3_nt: TGTGCCAGCAGGGGCAGGGACGGCTACGAGCAGTACTTC
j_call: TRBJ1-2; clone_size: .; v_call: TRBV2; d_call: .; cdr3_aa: CASSGGLGYTF; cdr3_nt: TGTGCCAGCAGTGGGGGCTTAGGCTACACCTTC
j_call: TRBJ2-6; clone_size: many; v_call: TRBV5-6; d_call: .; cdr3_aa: CASSFGRGSGANVLTF; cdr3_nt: TGTGCCAGCAGCTTCGGTCGGGGATCGGGGGCCAACGTCCTGACTTTC
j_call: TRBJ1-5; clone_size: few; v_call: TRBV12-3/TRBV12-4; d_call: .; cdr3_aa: CASSFVPSNQPQHF; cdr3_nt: TGTGCCAGCAGTTTCGTCCCGAGCAATCAGCCCCAGCATTTT
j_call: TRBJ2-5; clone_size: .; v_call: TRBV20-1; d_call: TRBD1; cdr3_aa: CSANRGSQETQYF; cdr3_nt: TGCAGTGCGAACAGGGGCTCTCAAGAGACCCAGTACTTC
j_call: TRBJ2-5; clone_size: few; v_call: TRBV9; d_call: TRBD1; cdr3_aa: CASSVEGGQGETQYF; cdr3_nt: TGTGCCAGCAGCGTCGAAGGTGGACAGGGAGAGACCCAGTACTTC
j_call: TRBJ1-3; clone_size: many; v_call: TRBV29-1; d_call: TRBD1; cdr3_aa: CSFQGALSGNTIYF; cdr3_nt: TGCAGCTTCCAGGGGGCTCTCTCTGGAAACACCATATATTTT
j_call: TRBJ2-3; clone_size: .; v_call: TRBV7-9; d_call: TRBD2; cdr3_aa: CASSSSTSDTQYF; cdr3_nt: TGTGCCAGCAGCTCATCGACTAGCGATACGCAGTATTTT
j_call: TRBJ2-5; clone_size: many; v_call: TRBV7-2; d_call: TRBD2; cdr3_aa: CASSQGGTSGSVTETQYF; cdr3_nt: TGTGCCAGCAGCCAGGGCGGGACTAGCGGGAGCGTGACAGAGACCCAGTACTTC
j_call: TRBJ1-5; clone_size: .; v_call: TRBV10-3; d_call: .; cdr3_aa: CASRVGRNSNQPQHF; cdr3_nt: TGTGCCAGCAGAGTCGGACGGAATAGCAATCAGCCCCAGCATTTT
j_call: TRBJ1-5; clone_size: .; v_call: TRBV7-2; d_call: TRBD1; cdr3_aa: CASSRDRAAETQHF; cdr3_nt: TGTGCCAGCAGTCGGGACAGGGCGGCGGAGACCCAGCATTTT
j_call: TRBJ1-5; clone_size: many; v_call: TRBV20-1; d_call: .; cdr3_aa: CSATRGDGNQPQHF; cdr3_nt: TGCAGTGCTACTCGGGGGGATGGCAATCAGCCCCAGCATTTT
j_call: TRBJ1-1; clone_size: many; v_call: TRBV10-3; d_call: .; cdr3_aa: CAISESMGGGAFF; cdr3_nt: TGTGCCATCAGTGAGTCGATGGGGGGGGGAGCTTTCTTT
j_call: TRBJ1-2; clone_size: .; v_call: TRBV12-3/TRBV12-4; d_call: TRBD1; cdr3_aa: CASSLGTASRYGYTF; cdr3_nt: TGTGCCAGCAGTTTGGGGACAGCTAGCCGCTATGGCTACACCTTC
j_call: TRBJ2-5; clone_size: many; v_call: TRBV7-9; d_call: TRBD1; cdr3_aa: CASTKFAGGEETQYF; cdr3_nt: TGTGCCAGCACCAAGTTCGCAGGGGGAGAAGAGACCCAGTACTTC
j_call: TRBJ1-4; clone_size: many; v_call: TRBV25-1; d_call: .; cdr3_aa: CASSDDSNEKLFF; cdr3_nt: TGTGCCAGCAGTGATGACAGTAATGAAAAACTGTTTTTT
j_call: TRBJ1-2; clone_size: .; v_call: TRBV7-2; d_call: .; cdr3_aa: CASSVIGGNSYGYTF; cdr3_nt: TGTGCCAGCAGCGTCATCGGGGGGAACTCCTATGGCTACACCTTC
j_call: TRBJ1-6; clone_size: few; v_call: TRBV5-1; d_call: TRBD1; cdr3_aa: CASSLGDRLRSPLHF; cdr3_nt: TGCGCCAGCAGCTTGGGGGACAGGCTGAGGTCACCCCTCCACTTT
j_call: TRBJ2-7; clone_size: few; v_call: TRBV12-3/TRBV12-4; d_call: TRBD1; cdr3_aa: CASSSGQWYEQYF; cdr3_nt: TGTGCCAGCAGTTCGGGACAGTGGTACGAGCAGTACTTC
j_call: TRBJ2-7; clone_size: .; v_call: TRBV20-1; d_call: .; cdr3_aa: CSAGTPGLDEQYF; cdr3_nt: TGCAGTGCTGGGACCCCAGGTCTAGACGAGCAGTACTTC
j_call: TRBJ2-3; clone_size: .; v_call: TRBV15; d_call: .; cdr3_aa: CATSRDPSSTDTQYF; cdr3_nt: TGTGCCACCAGCAGAGATCCAAGTTCGACAGATACGCAGTATTTT
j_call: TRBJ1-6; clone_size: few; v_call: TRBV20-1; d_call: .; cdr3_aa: CSAIGGQPNSPLHF; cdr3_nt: TGCAGTGCTATAGGAGGACAGCCAAATTCACCCCTCCACTTT
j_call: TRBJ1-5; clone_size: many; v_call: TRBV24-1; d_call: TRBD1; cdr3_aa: CATSEGSGQYINQPQHF; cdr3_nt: TGTGCCACCAGTGAGGGGTCGGGACAGTACATCAATCAGCCCCAGCATTTT
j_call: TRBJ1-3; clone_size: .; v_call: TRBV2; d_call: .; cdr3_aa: CASSDLGRAGNTIYF; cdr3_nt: TGTGCCAGCAGTGATCTCGGGAGGGCCGGAAACACCATATATTTT
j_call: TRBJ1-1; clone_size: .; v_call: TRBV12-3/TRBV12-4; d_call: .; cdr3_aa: CASKLRGNTEAFF; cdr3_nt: TGTGCCAGCAAGCTAAGAGGGAACACTGAAGCTTTCTTT
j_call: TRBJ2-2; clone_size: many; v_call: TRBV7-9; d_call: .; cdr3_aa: CASRQGPANTGELFF; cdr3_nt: TGTGCCAGCAGGCAGGGGCCAGCGAACACCGGGGAGCTGTTTTTT
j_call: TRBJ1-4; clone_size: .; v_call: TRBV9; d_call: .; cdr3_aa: CASSQGPRNEKLFF; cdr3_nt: TGTGCCAGCAGCCAGGGACCCCGGAATGAAAAACTGTTTTTT
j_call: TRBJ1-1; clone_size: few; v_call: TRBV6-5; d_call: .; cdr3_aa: CASPRNTEAFF; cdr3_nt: TGTGCCAGTCCACGGAACACTGAAGCTTTCTTT
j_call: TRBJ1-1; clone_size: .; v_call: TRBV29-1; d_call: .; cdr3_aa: CSVAGRANTETFF; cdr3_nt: TGCAGCGTTGCGGGACGAGCGAACACTGAAACTTTCTTT
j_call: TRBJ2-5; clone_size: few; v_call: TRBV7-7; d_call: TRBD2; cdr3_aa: CASSLVIAGGRQETQYF; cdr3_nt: TGTGCCAGCAGCTTAGTTATAGCGGGGGGACGCCAAGAGACCCAGTACTTC
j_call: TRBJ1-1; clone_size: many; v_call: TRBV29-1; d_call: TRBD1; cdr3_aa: CSGVLTGPGTEAFF; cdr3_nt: TGCAGCGGTGTACTGACAGGGCCGGGCACTGAAGCTTTCTTT
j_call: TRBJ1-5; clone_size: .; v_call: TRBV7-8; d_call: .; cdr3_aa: CASSWGVGEDQPQHF; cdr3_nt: TGTGCCAGCAGCTGGGGGGTGGGAGAGGATCAGCCCCAGCATTTT
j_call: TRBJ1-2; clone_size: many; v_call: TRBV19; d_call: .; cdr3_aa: CASSTEPLEYGYTF; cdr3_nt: TGTGCCAGTAGTACCGAGCCCTTGGAGTATGGCTACACCTTC